The 16 T cell receptor beta chains given below trace back to one sample, sequenced in a study of long-term antiretroviral therapy in people with HIV (dated by TCRdb to 2022 to 2024). Sequencing of the TRB variable region was done with the immunoSEQ hsTCRB v3.0 assay at survey level resolution. TCRdb's version of the immuneACCESS table is confined to in-frame rearrangements and falls short of the full clone set. An unresolved V gene accounts for under half of the shortfall where checked; the remainder is of unknown origin. This sample lists about 22,000 clones; 85% to 90% were detected once. About 7% of the sample rests with the top ten. Here the sequenced sample was unsorted PBMCs, taken 1.8 years before starting antiretroviral therapy. The receptor set was obtained from a woman between 25 and 40 years old with HIV.

V gene TRBV7-9 combines with J gene TRBJ1-1; D gene uncertain. The length of the CDR3 is 15 residues. CDR1 and CDR2 from the germline V gene are SEHNR and FQNEAQ (reference sequence). Trimming removed 0 bases from V and 3 bases from J, with 11 bases in between. CDR3: CASSLAGGRYTEAFF. Written as DNA, the CDR3 is TGTGCCAGCAGCTTAGCGGGTGGTAGGTACACTGAAGCTTTCTTT.

This chain connects TRBV7-8 to TRBJ1-1; no firm D call. The V end lost 1 base, the J end lost 6 bases, and 9 bases lay between the germline ends. Per the germline V gene, CDR1 is SGHVS and CDR2 is FQNEAQ. The CDR3 length is 13 residues. The CDR3 DNA reads TGTGCCAGCAGCTTAGGGGAGGTCGCTGAAGCTTTCTTT. Translated: CASSLGEVAEAFF. The entire variable domain, with the rest obtained from reference TRBV7-8 and TRBJ1-1, is as follows: GAGVSQSPRYKVAKRGQDVALRCDPISGHVSLFWYQQALGQGPEFLTYFQNEAQLDKSGLPSDRFFAERPEGSVSTLKIQRTQQEDSAVYLCASSLGEVAEAFFGQGTRLTVV.

This chain connects TRBV2 to TRBJ2-3; D is uncertain. This CDR3 contains 13 residues. The germline V and J ends were trimmed by 6 bases and 2 bases, with 9 bases remaining between them. CDR1 is SNHLY and CDR2 is FYNNEI in the germline V gene. Here the CDR3 reads CASREEFTDTQYF. The CDR3 region has the DNA TGTGCCAGCAGAGAGGAGTTCACAGATACGCAGTATTTT.

The genes are TRBV5-1 and TRBJ2-1; possibly TRBD1 for D (6 bases). The germline V and J ends were trimmed by 4 bases and 3 bases, with 14 bases remaining between them. The CDR3 loop spans 15 amino acids. Germline CDR1 is SGHRS and CDR2 is YFSETQ. The CDR3 DNA sequence: TGCGCCAGCAGCCGAAATGGACAGATCTACAATGAGCAGTTCTTC. Residues: CASSRNGQIYNEQFF. The full variable domain, rest sourced from reference TRBV5-1 and TRBJ2-1, is KAGVTQTPRYLIKTRGQQVTLSCSPISGHRSVSWYQQTPGQGLQFLFEYFSETQRNKGNFPGRFSGRQFSNSRSEMNVSTLELGDSALYLCASSRNGQIYNEQFFGPGTRLTVL.

The genes are TRBV9 and TRBJ1-1; TRBD1 agrees at 9 bases. The V gene end was trimmed by 2 bases and the J gene end by 1 base; junction bases not matched to a gene: 3. Germline V CDR1 and CDR2: SGDLS, YYNGEE. The CDR3 loop spans 15 amino acids. The chain's CDR3 is CASSVEGQGNTEAFF. The CDR3 DNA follows: TGTGCCAGCAGCGTGGAGGGACAGGGGAACACTGAAGCTTTCTTT.

The CDR3 region has the DNA TGTGCCAGCAGTTACTCGAGGGGTAGCAATCAGCCCCAGCATTTT. This gives the protein CASSYSRGSNQPQHF. The chain uses TRBV6-5 and TRBJ1-5, with D possibly TRBD1 on 5 matching bases. Trimming removed 0 bases at V and 0 bases at J, with 6 bases between. Germline V CDR1 and CDR2: MNHEY, SVGAGI. The CDR3 is 15 amino acids.

The V and J genes are TRBV29-1 and TRBJ2-1, with 10 positions matching TRBD1. The CDR3 sequence is 14 residues long. Germline V CDR1 and CDR2: SQVTM, ANQGSEA. V lost 5 bases and J lost 8; bases outside the gene matches: 9. The CDR3 DNA is TGCAGCGTTAACGGACAGGGGGAAAGGGATGAGCAGTTCTTC. Its protein is CSVNGQGERDEQFF.

The CDR3 loop is CSVAVGSGGVQETQYF. The CDR3 bases are TGCAGCGTTGCCGTGGGTAGCGGGGGGGTCCAAGAGACCCAGTACTTC. The rearrangement links TRBV29-1 to TRBJ2-5; 11 bases map to TRBD2. The CDR3 has 16 residues. Germline V gene sequence: CDR1 SQVTM, CDR2 ANQGSEA. V trimming: 4 bases; J trimming: 1 base; junction bases outside the gene matches: 8.

This chain uses TRBV29-1 with TRBJ1-1; D ambiguous. This CDR3 region has 15 residues. V was shortened by 1 base and J by 3 bases, with 15 bases between the two germline ends. Germline assignment: CDR1 SQVTM and CDR2 ANQGSEA. CDR3 DNA sequence: TGCAGCGTTGAAGGTGGCTTTCGGAGGTACACTGAAGCTTTCTTT. It encodes CSVEGGFRRYTEAFF.

V gene TRBV6-5 combines with J gene TRBJ2-1; D ambiguous. The CDR3 spans 11 residues. Germline values: CDR1 MNHEY, CDR2 SVGAGI. Trimming cost V 2 bases and J 9 bases, with 5 bases left between them. CDR3 in DNA: TGTGCCAGCAGTTACGACGGTGAGCAGTTCTTC. It translates to CASSYDGEQFF.

The V gene is TRBV7-2, the J gene TRBJ1-5; D possibly corresponds to TRBD1 (5 bases). The germline V gene has CDR1 SGHTA and CDR2 FQGNSA. This CDR3 comprises 14 residues. V lost 3 bases to trimming and J lost 8 bases, with 14 bases between them. The CDR3 region has the DNA TGTGCCAGCAGCTTGTACAGGTTCGTGGAGCCCCAGCATTTT. Protein product: CASSLYRFVEPQHF. The full variable domain, its missing parts supplied by reference TRBV7-2 and TRBJ1-5, is GAGVSQSPSNKVTEKGKDVELRCDPISGHTALYWYRQSLGQGLEFLIYFQGNSAPDKSGLPSDRFSAERTGGSVSTLTIQRTQQEDSAVYLCASSLYRFVEPQHFGDGTRLSIL.

The rearrangement uses TRBV7-2 and TRBJ2-2; D gene unclear. This CDR3 comprises 13 residues. V lost 3 bases and J 5 bases, leaving 7 bases between the germline ends. Germline V gene data show CDR1 as SGHTA and CDR2 as FQGNSA. DNA for the CDR3: TGTGCCAGCAGCTTTAGTCGTACCGGGGAGCTGTTTTTT. This translates into CASSFSRTGELFF.

This chain joins TRBV7-2 and TRBJ2-1; TRBD1 matches 8 bases. CDR3 length equals 15 residues. Germline-derived CDR1 and CDR2 are SGHTA and FQGNSA. J lost 0 bases, V lost 5 bases, and 3 bases had no gene match. The CDR3: CASSPDRGSYNEQFF. The CDR3 nucleotides are TGTGCCAGCAGCCCAGACAGGGGCTCCTACAATGAGCAGTTCTTC.

This chain connects TRBV30 to TRBJ2-1; TRBD2 is a possible D gene (6 bases). The V end was cut by 0 bases, the J end by 5 bases, with 8 bases between. Germline V gene sequence: CDR1 GTSNPN, CDR2 SVGIG (reference sequence). CDR3 length: 13 amino acids. The CDR3: CAWSVGGDNEQFF. The CDR3, as DNA: TGTGCCTGGAGTGTAGGAGGGGACAATGAGCAGTTCTTC.

This clone has just one count. The J gene is TRBJ2-1, the V gene TRBV4-2, with 9 bases that match TRBD1. J lost 4 bases, V lost 2 bases, and 12 bases had no gene match. The CDR3 length is 18 residues. Germline lookup yields CDR1 LGHNA and CDR2 YNFKEQ. CDR3 region: CASSQPLSGTGLYNEQFF. The CDR3 DNA follows: TGTGCCAGCAGCCAACCCCTTTCGGGGACAGGGCTGTACAATGAGCAGTTCTTC.

This clone was picked up a small number of times. V is TRBV5-1 and J is TRBJ2-7; a possible D gene is TRBD2 (5 bases). This CDR3 comprises 14 residues. Germline lookup yields CDR1 SGHRS and CDR2 YFSETQ. Trimming took 2 bases from V and 2 from J, leaving 11 bases between them. CDR3 protein: CASSFSGLTYEQYF. CDR3 nucleotide sequence: TGCGCCAGCAGCTTTTCGGGGTTAACCTACGAGCAGTACTTC.